Listed here are 20 T cell receptor beta chains from one sample, sequenced in a study of cytomegalovirus exposure and HLA in healthy donors (dated by TCRdb to 2017 to 2019). Libraries were built with the immunoSEQ multiplex PCR assay. TCRdb mirrors the immuneACCESS table, restricted to in-frame sequences. Some clones are absent from its copies; in checked studies, under half trace to an unresolved V gene, and the reason for the others is unknown. Across this sample there are hundreds of thousands of clones, with 86% seen only once. The top ten clones comprise 0.8% to 0.85% of the sample. The sequenced material came from PBMCs. The receptors stem from a woman aged 18-30 years in good health and CMV-seronegative.

The rearrangement joins TRBV6-1 to TRBJ1-1; D gene uncertain. V lost 1 base, J lost 0 bases, and 9 bases lay in between. The CDR3 totals 15 residues. Germline V gene lookup returns CDR1 MNHNS and CDR2 SASEGT. CDR3 amino acids: CASSEVPVMNTEAFF. CDR3 coding DNA: TGTGCCAGCAGTGAAGTGCCAGTAATGAACACTGAAGCTTTCTTT.

The chain recombines TRBV30 with TRBJ2-3; D is perhaps TRBD1 (6 bases). V lost 5 bases, J lost 3 bases, and 12 bases lay in between. Germline CDR1 is GTSNPN and CDR2 is SVGIG (reference sequence). The length of the CDR3 is 13 residues. The CDR3 reads CAWQPGQTDTQYF. The CDR3 bases are TGTGCCTGGCAACCGGGACAAACAGATACGCAGTATTTT.

In this sample, this clone turned up a few times. The chain employs TRBV6-6 and TRBJ1-1, with 9 bases lining up with TRBD1. With 6 bases clipped from V and 1 base from J, the junction kept 6 bases outside the gene matches. The CDR3 length is 15 residues. CDR1 is MNHNY and CDR2 is SVGAGI in the germline V gene (reference sequence). CDR3: CASSPSDRGNTEAFF. The DNA for the CDR3 is TGTGCCAGCAGCCCATCGGACAGGGGGAACACTGAAGCTTTCTTT.

The chain couples TRBV7-8 to TRBJ1-2; possibly TRBD1 for D (5 bases). Trimming left V 5 bases short and J 1 base short, with 11 bases between. The CDR3 extends over 14 amino acids. Germline lookup yields CDR1 SGHVS and CDR2 FQNEAQ. The CDR3 protein is CASSMGLHNYGYTF. The CDR3 nucleotides are TGTGCCAGCAGCATGGGACTTCATAACTATGGCTACACCTTC. Based on the CDR3 plus reference TRBV7-8 and TRBJ1-2, the full variable domain is GAGVSQSPRYKVAKRGQDVALRCDPISGHVSLFWYQQALGQGPEFLTYFQNEAQLDKSGLPSDRFFAERPEGSVSTLKIQRTQQEDSAVYLCASSMGLHNYGYTFGSGTRLTVV.

The V and J genes are TRBV6-5 and TRBJ2-7; no reliable D call. Germline CDR1 reads MNHEY; CDR2 reads SVGAGI. V was cut by 0 bases and J by 0 bases, with 9 bases left in between. The CDR3 is made up of 15 amino acids. CDR3 loop: CASSYSRLTSYEQYF. In DNA form, the CDR3 reads TGTGCCAGCAGTTACTCGCGGTTGACCTCCTACGAGCAGTACTTC.

The chain has TRBV4-1 and TRBJ1-1; D unclear. The germline V gene encodes CDR1 MGHRA and CDR2 YSYEKL. This CDR3 contains 16 residues. V lost 0 bases and J lost 2, with 13 bases in between. Here the CDR3 DNA reads TGCGCCAGCAGCCAAGACCCACAAGTTTTTAACACTGAAGCTTTCTTT. It is translated as CASSQDPQVFNTEAFF.

The rearrangement uses TRBV6-5 and TRBJ2-5; tentatively, D is TRBD2 (7 bases). This CDR3 comprises 14 residues. Trimming stripped 4 bases from V and 5 bases from J, with 14 bases between. In germline, CDR1 is MNHEY, CDR2 SVGAGI. Written as DNA, the CDR3 is TGTGCCAGCAGTTTGGGGGGGCGCTTTGAGACCCAGTACTTC. This translates into CASSLGGRFETQYF.

The chain carries TRBV29-1 and TRBJ2-7; TRBD2 agrees at 8 bases. The CDR3 is 15 amino acids. V lost 5 bases, J lost 6 bases, and 15 bases stayed unmatched. The germline V gene encodes CDR1 SQVTM and CDR2 ANQGSEA. CDR3 sequence reads: CSVTPPGGPSREQYF. CDR3 sequence (DNA): TGCAGCGTTACCCCCCCGGGAGGGCCATCCCGCGAGCAGTACTTC.

V and J are TRBV30 and TRBJ2-6, with D possibly being TRBD2 (5 bases). Germline lookup yields CDR1 GTSNPN and CDR2 SVGIG (reference sequence). The CDR3 is 14 amino acids. The germline V and J ends were trimmed by 2 bases and 4 bases, with 9 bases remaining between them. The CDR3 is CAWSLGVGANVLTF. The CDR3 nucleotides read TGTGCCTGGAGTCTCGGGGTCGGGGCCAACGTCCTGACTTTC.

This clone was seen only once. In DNA form, the CDR3 reads TGCGCCAGTCGGAACCAGGGGGCAAACACCGGGGAGCTGTTTTTT. The encoded protein is CASRNQGANTGELFF. The rearrangement joins TRBV5-1 to TRBJ2-2; TRBD1 matches 8 bases. This CDR3 is built from 15 residues. Germline V CDR1 and CDR2: SGHRS, YFSETQ. V was pared by 8 bases and J by 2 bases, with 8 bases of the junction left unmatched.

The rearrangement uses TRBV28 and TRBJ1-1, with a weak D call TRBD1 (6 bases). Germline V CDR1 and CDR2: MDHEN, SYDVKM. The CDR3 has 14 amino acids. V was shortened by 3 bases and J by 4 bases, with 12 bases between the two germline ends. Here the CDR3 reads CASSLRGMGTEAFF. In DNA, the CDR3 is TGTGCCAGCAGTTTGAGGGGGATGGGCACTGAAGCTTTCTTT.

This chain connects TRBV10-2 to TRBJ2-1, with a weak D call TRBD2 (5 bases). Germline values: CDR1 WSHSY, CDR2 SAAADI. V gave up 7 bases and J gave up 0 bases, with 10 bases separating them. This CDR3 has 14 residues. The CDR3 DNA sequence: TGCGCCAGCACTCTCGCGGGCTCCTACAATGAGCAGTTCTTC. Translation gives CASTLAGSYNEQFF.

V gene TRBV27 combines with J gene TRBJ2-1, with a tentative D call TRBD1 (6 bases). This CDR3 has 15 residues. V was pared by 5 bases and J by 0 bases, with 11 bases between. Germline V gives CDR1 MNHEY, CDR2 SMNVEV (reference sequence). In DNA, the CDR3 is TGTGCCAGCAGTAACAGGGATGGCTCCTACAATGAGCAGTTCTTC. Its protein is CASSNRDGSYNEQFF.

This clone has a handful of counts. In DNA, the CDR3 is TGTGCCAGCAGTGCGTTCGGGACAGCTTATGGCTACACCTTC. Translated: CASSAFGTAYGYTF. The rearrangement uses TRBV25-1 and TRBJ1-2; TRBD1 matches at 7 bases. Trimming took 4 bases from V and 5 from J; bases not matched to a gene: 7. The CDR3 length is 14 residues. Germline-derived CDR1 and CDR2 are MGHDK and SYGVNS.

The CDR3 is CASSDGQEEKLFF. Here the CDR3 DNA reads TGTGCCAGCAGTGACGGACAGGAGGAAAAACTGTTTTTT. V and J are TRBV2 and TRBJ1-4; 7 nucleotides line up with TRBD1. The CDR3 covers 13 residues. Per germline, CDR1 SNHLY and CDR2 FYNNEI. J lost 8 bases, V lost 3 bases, and 3 bases had no gene match.

This chain joins TRBV11-2 and TRBJ2-3; 9 nucleotides align to TRBD2. Germline-derived CDR1 and CDR2 are SGHAT and FQNNGV. This CDR3 region has 13 residues. V was pared by 5 bases and J by 4 bases, with 1 base of the junction left unmatched. The CDR3 DNA follows: TGTGCCAGCAGCCGGACTAGCGCAGATACGCAGTATTTT. It is translated as CASSRTSADTQYF.

This chain joins TRBV28 and TRBJ2-2; tentatively, D is TRBD1 (5 bases). Germline V gene sequence: CDR1 MDHEN, CDR2 SYDVKM. V shed 6 bases and J shed 0 bases, with 14 bases lying between them. The CDR3 has 16 amino acids. The CDR3 sequence: CASSLTLTANTGELFF. CDR3 in DNA: TGTGCCAGCAGCCTAACTTTGACAGCGAACACCGGGGAGCTGTTTTTT.

The genes are TRBV4-1 and TRBJ1-5, with 8 bases fitting TRBD1. The CDR3 loop spans 17 amino acids. CDR1 MGHRA and CDR2 YSYEKL come from the germline V gene. V lost 2 bases and J lost 6; bases outside the gene matches: 12. CDR3 residues: CASSQKPPGGESQPQHF. CDR3 sequence (DNA): TGCGCCAGCAGCCAAAAACCGCCAGGGGGCGAATCTCAGCCCCAGCATTTT.

Only one count was recorded for this clone. This chain uses TRBV6-5 with TRBJ1-2, with D perhaps TRBD1 (5 bases). The germline V and J ends were trimmed by 4 bases and 1 base, with 10 bases remaining between them. There are 14 residues in the CDR3. Germline CDR1 is MNHEY and CDR2 is SVGAGI. CDR3 sequence reads: CASSFQQVNYGYTF. CDR3 DNA: TGTGCCAGCAGTTTCCAACAGGTTAACTATGGCTACACCTTC.

The rearrangement links TRBV7-6 to TRBJ2-7; 7 bases align to TRBD2. The germline V gene has CDR1 SGHVS and CDR2 FNYEAQ. V gave up 5 bases and J gave up 1 base; unmatched junction bases: 17. This CDR3 is 18 amino acids long. The CDR3 region has the DNA TGTGCCAGCAGCCCTCTAGCGGTGGAAGCCGGGTCATCCTACGAGCAGTACTTC. Translated: CASSPLAVEAGSSYEQYF.